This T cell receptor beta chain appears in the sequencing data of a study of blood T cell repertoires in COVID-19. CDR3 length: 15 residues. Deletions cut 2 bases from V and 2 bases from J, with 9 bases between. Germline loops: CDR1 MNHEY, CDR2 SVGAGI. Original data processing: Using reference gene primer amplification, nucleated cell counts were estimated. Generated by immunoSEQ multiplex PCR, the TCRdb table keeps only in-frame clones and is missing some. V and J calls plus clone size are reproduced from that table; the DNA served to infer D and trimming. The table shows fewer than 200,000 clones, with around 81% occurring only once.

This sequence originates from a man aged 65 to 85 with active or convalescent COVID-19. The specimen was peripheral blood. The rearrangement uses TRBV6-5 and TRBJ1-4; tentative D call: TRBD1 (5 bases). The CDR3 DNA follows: TGTGCCAGCAGTTACCAGGGATCGACTAATGAAAAACTGTTTTTT. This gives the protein CASSYQGSTNEKLFF.